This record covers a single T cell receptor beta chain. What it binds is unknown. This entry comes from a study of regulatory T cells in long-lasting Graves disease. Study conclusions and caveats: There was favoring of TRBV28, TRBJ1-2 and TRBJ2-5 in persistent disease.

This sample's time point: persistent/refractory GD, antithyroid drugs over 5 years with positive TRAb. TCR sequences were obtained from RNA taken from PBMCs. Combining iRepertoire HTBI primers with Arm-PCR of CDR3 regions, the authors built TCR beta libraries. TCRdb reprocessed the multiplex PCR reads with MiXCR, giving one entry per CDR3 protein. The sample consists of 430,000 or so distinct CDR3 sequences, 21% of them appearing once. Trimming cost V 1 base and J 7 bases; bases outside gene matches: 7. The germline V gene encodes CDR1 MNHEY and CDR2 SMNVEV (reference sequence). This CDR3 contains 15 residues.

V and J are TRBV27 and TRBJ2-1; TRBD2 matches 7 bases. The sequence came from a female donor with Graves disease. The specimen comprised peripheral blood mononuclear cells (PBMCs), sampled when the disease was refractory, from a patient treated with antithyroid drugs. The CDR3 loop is CASSLYGGSTNEQFF. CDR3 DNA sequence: TGTGCCAGCAGTTTATACGGCGGGAGCACGAATGAGCAGTTCTTC.